These 20 T cell receptor beta chains were all obtained from the same sample, sequenced in a study of response to subunit inactivated influenza vaccine. TCRdb recomputed calls from the RT-PCR reads with MiXCR, one row per CDR3 protein. The sample lists roughly 700,000 distinct CDR3 sequences, approximately 13% occurring once. The material was PBMCs from blood, obtained about 14 days before vaccination. These receptors were collected from a man aged 50 to 59 who received an inactivated influenza vaccine.

In this sample, this clonotype turned up a few times. The chain recombines TRBV20-1 with TRBJ2-1; the match to TRBD2 covers 12 bases. CDR1 is DFQATT and CDR2 is SNEGSKA in the germline V gene (reference sequence). The CDR3 contains 13 residues. V lost 6 bases, J lost 6 bases, and 3 bases stayed unmatched. The CDR3 here is CSAEGLAGNEQFF. CDR3 coding DNA: TGCAGTGCCGAGGGACTAGCGGGCAATGAGCAGTTCTTC.

This clonotype was picked up a small number of times. This rearrangement joins TRBV6-2 or TRBV6-3 to TRBJ2-5; maybe TRBD1 (6 bases). The CDR3 is 15 amino acids. Germline CDR1 reads MNHEY; CDR2 reads SVGEGT. V gave up 7 bases and J gave up 1 base, with 16 bases separating them. The CDR3 here is CASKIDRTSQETQYF. The DNA of the CDR3 is TGTGCCAGCAAAATTGACAGGACCTCCCAAGAGACCCAGTACTTC.

This clonotype was seen only a few times. The gene calls are TRBV4-3 and TRBJ2-1; no definite D call. The CDR3 extends over 14 amino acids. Germline loops: CDR1 LGHNA, CDR2 YSLEER. With 0 bases removed from V and 6 bases from J, the gap between germline ends came to 9 bases. The CDR3 DNA reads as TGCGCCAGCAGCCAAGATACAACTTTCAATGAGCAGTTCTTC. It encodes CASSQDTTFNEQFF.

This sequence joins TRBV20-1 and TRBJ1-5; D possibly corresponds to TRBD1 (5 bases). The CDR3 totals 16 residues. Germline V gene lookup returns CDR1 DFQATT and CDR2 SNEGSKA (reference sequence). V was pared by 2 bases and J by 0 bases, with 14 bases between. CDR3 in DNA: TGCAGTGCTAGACCCAGGGCGGTTTATAGCAATCAGCCCCAGCATTTT. Amino acid sequence: CSARPRAVYSNQPQHF.

This clonotype was picked up many times. The V gene is TRBV5-1, the J gene TRBJ2-7, with 8 positions matching TRBD1. The ends lost 2 bases at V and 6 bases at J; junction bases unmatched: 7. The CDR3 has 14 residues. Germline V gene data show CDR1 as SGHRS and CDR2 as YFSETQ. CDR3 amino acids: CASSFRTGSGEQYF. The CDR3 DNA follows: TGCGCCAGCAGCTTCAGGACAGGGAGCGGCGAGCAGTACTTC.

This chain joins TRBV5-1 and TRBJ2-2, with D maybe TRBD2 (6 bases). Germline V gene lookup returns CDR1 SGHRS and CDR2 YFSETQ. The CDR3 has 16 residues. With 0 bases removed from V and 3 bases from J, the gap between germline ends came to 12 bases. The CDR3 DNA follows: TGCGCCAGCAGCTTGGTGCGGGGCACGGACACCGGGGAGCTGTTTTTT. Translating it yields CASSLVRGTDTGELFF.

The chain recombines TRBV15 with TRBJ2-5, with 11 bases fitting TRBD2. J gave up 5 bases and V 4 bases, and 6 bases lay outside the gene matches. CDR3 size: 15 residues. Germline values: CDR1 LNHNV, CDR2 YYDKDF (reference sequence). The CDR3 loop is CATSISSGGLETQYF. Written as DNA, the CDR3 is TGTGCCACCAGCATTTCTAGCGGGGGGCTGGAGACCCAGTACTTC.

This clonotype came up a few times. This chain connects TRBV12-3 or TRBV12-4 to TRBJ2-1; TRBD2 agrees at 8 bases. This CDR3 is built from 12 residues. Trimming at V came to 4 bases and at J to 13 bases, leaving 6 bases not matched to a gene. The chain's CDR3 is CASSSPGLEQFF. Written as DNA, the CDR3 is TGTGCCAGCAGTTCCCCGGGACTAGAACAGTTCTTC.

The V and J genes are TRBV27 and TRBJ1-2, with 8 bases lining up with TRBD1. J lost 0 bases, V lost 6 bases, and 9 bases had no gene match. The V gene's germline CDR1 is MNHEY and CDR2 SMNVEV (reference sequence). This CDR3 region has 16 residues. CDR3 nucleotides: TGTGCCAGCAGCCGGCACAGGGGGGGAACTAACTATGGCTACACCTTC. Protein product: CASSRHRGGTNYGYTF.

The chain carries TRBV12-3 or TRBV12-4 and TRBJ2-1; 10 nucleotides line up with TRBD2. The CDR3 is 14 residues long. V dropped 8 bases and J dropped 5; count of bases not matched to a gene: 6. The CDR3 nucleotides read TGTGCCAGCCAGCTCGGGACTAGCGACAATGAGCAGTTCTTC. It translates to CASQLGTSDNEQFF.

The rearrangement uses TRBV27 and TRBJ1-1; 7 bases are a match to TRBD1. The V gene's germline CDR1 is MNHEY and CDR2 SMNVEV (reference sequence). J lost 2 bases, V lost 2 bases, and 8 bases had no gene match. This CDR3 has 16 amino acids. DNA of the CDR3: TGTGCCAGCAGTTTAGAGACAGGGAAACTAAACACTGAAGCTTTCTTT. The encoded protein is CASSLETGKLNTEAFF.

J is TRBJ1-2 and V is TRBV5-1; TRBD1 aligns across 7 bases. The V segment lost 0 bases and the J segment 6 bases; nucleotides outside the gene matches: 11. The CDR3 extends over 16 amino acids. Germline CDR1 SGHRS, CDR2 YFSETQ. The CDR3 sequence is CASSLGWTGGYDGYTF. CDR3 sequence (DNA): TGCGCCAGCAGCTTGGGCTGGACAGGTGGTTATGATGGCTACACCTTC.

This clonotype was picked up a small number of times. The gene calls are TRBV28 and TRBJ2-1; 10 bases are shared with TRBD2. The CDR3 loop spans 17 amino acids. V dropped 3 bases and J dropped 6; count of bases not matched to a gene: 11. CDR1 and CDR2 (germline): MDHEN, SYDVKM. CDR3 coding DNA: TGTGCCAGCAGTTTCTTAGGACTAGCGGTGAACATCAATGAGCAGTTCTTC. Amino acids: CASSFLGLAVNINEQFF.

This clonotype was counted ten times or more. In DNA form, the CDR3 reads TGCAGCGTAGCTATCAATACAGGGACTATTGTCTATGGCTACACCTTC. The encoded protein is CSVAINTGTIVYGYTF. V is TRBV29-1 and J is TRBJ1-2, with a weak D call TRBD1 (6 bases). Germline CDR1 and CDR2: SQVTM and ANQGSEA. This CDR3 has 16 residues. V was cut by 6 bases and J by 4 bases, with 24 bases left in between.

The chain has TRBV5-6 and TRBJ2-7; D is possibly TRBD1 or TRBD2 (5 bases each). The V end was cut by 4 bases, the J end by 5 bases, with 13 bases between. The CDR3 covers 13 residues. Per germline, CDR1 SGHDT and CDR2 YYEEEE. The CDR3: CASSTGQADEQYF. The CDR3 coding sequence is TGTGCCAGCAGCACGGGGCAGGCCGACGAGCAGTACTTC.

The chain combines TRBV28 with TRBJ2-3; a weak D match, TRBD1 (6 bases). The V end lost 2 bases, the J end lost 5 bases, and 20 bases lay between the germline ends. Germline assignment: CDR1 MDHEN and CDR2 SYDVKM. The CDR3 has 17 residues. CDR3 sequence reads: CASSLRLIEKGGDTQYF. CDR3 DNA sequence: TGTGCCAGCAGTTTACGCCTAATAGAAAAAGGGGGAGATACGCAGTATTTT.

This clonotype appeared a few times. The genes are TRBV20-1 and TRBJ2-3; D unclear. Germline V lookup: CDR1 DFQATT, CDR2 SNEGSKA (reference sequence). Trimming removed 4 bases at V and 0 bases at J, with 8 bases between. The CDR3 has 13 amino acids. The CDR3 bases are TGCAGTGCTACCCGGACCAGCACAGATACGCAGTATTTT. It codes for CSATRTSTDTQYF.

This clonotype was detected ten times or more. The rearrangement links TRBV4-3 to TRBJ2-7, with 7 positions matching TRBD1. This CDR3 spans 15 amino acids. The V gene's germline CDR1 is LGHNA and CDR2 YSLEER. The ends lost 0 bases at V and 2 bases at J; junction bases unmatched: 4. The CDR3 loop reads CASSQEITGAYEQYF. CDR3 DNA sequence: TGCGCCAGCAGCCAAGAGATTACAGGGGCCTACGAGCAGTACTTC.

This clonotype was counted between two and nine times. In nucleotides, the CDR3 is TGTGCCACCAGTGATTTTGGAGGGGGCACGAACACCGGGGAGCTGTTTTTT. Translating it yields CATSDFGGGTNTGELFF. The rearrangement joins TRBV24-1 to TRBJ2-2; D is possibly TRBD1 (7 bases). Looked up from germline, CDR1 is KGHDR and CDR2 is SFDVKD. The CDR3 covers 17 residues. V was trimmed by 1 base and J by 0 bases, leaving 11 bases between them.

The chain has TRBV27 and TRBJ2-2; D uncertain. Germline CDR1 MNHEY, CDR2 SMNVEV (reference sequence). Trimming pared 5 bases from V and 0 bases from J, leaving 7 bases between. This CDR3 contains 14 residues. CDR3 sequence (DNA): TGTGCCAGCAGTCCACTTACGAACACCGGGGAGCTGTTTTTT. Amino acids: CASSPLTNTGELFF.